A selection of T cell receptor beta chains follows, all from one sample in a study of T cell changes during pregnancy in multiple sclerosis. Sequencing used immunoSEQ multiplex PCR; TCRdb keeps in-frame clones, though not all of them. Of 75,000 to 100,000 clones listed, less than 95% are singletons. The sample was peripheral blood, taken in the second trimester of pregnancy. All receptors come from a female donor in good health, enrolled as a control in a pregnancy study. The CDR3 runs from the conserved cysteine through the conserved F or W. D genes are given only for firm matches. Some rows have no size entry. The others give once, few or many, or a class for an expanded clone.

TRBV28,-,-,TRBJ1-1,CASRVRNTEAFF,TGTGCCAGCCGGGTTCGGAACACTGAAGCTTTCTTT
TRBV5-1,few,TRBD1,TRBJ1-4,CASSSRDSTHEKLFF,TGCGCCAGCAGCTCACGGGACAGCACCCATGAAAAACTGTTTTTT
TRBV7-2,-,-,TRBJ1-1,CASSLGGTTEAFF,TGTGCCAGCAGCTTAGGCGGGACCACTGAAGCTTTCTTT
TRBV6-1,-,TRBD2,TRBJ2-3,CASSGTSGGADTQYF,TGTGCCAGCAGTGGGACTAGCGGGGGGGCAGATACGCAGTATTTT
TRBV7-9,once,-,TRBJ1-1,CASSSRGRPYTEAFF,TGTGCCAGCAGCTCCCGGGGGAGGCCTTACACTGAAGCTTTCTTT
TRBV28,-,-,TRBJ1-2,CASSPGGTPYGYTF,TGTGCCAGCAGTCCCGGAGGGACCCCCTACGGCTACACCTTC
TRBV6-5,-,TRBD2,TRBJ2-1,CASSYRGGYNEQFF,TGTGCCAGCAGTTACCGGGGGGGATACAATGAGCAGTTCTTC
TRBV29-1,-,TRBD2,TRBJ2-7,CSVGVFERGPYEQYF,TGCAGCGTTGGAGTTTTTGAGCGGGGACCCTACGAGCAGTACTTC
TRBV5-4,-,-,TRBJ1-5,CASSLGWGADQPQHF,TGTGCCAGCAGCTTGGGGTGGGGCGCGGATCAGCCCCAGCATTTT
TRBV7-9,-,-,TRBJ2-2,CASSQGSSTGELFF,TGTGCCAGCAGCCAGGGTTCCAGCACCGGGGAGCTGTTTTTT
TRBV19,few,-,TRBJ1-1,CASRRTEAFF,TGTGCCAGTAGGCGCACTGAAGCTTTCTTT
TRBV11-2,once,TRBD1,TRBJ2-3,CASSFERTGTGLTDTQYF,TGTGCCAGCAGCTTCGAACGAACCGGGACAGGACTCACAGATACGCAGTATTTT
TRBV6-1,once,-,TRBJ1-5,CASSEDRSLPQHF,TGTGCCAGCAGTGAAGATCGGAGTCTACCCCAGCATTTT
TRBV6-5,-,TRBD1,TRBJ1-2,CASKRDSRVYGYTF,TGTGCCAGCAAGAGGGACAGTCGGGTCTATGGCTACACCTTC
TRBV18,-,TRBD1,TRBJ1-2,CASSPDRTNYGYTF,TGTGCCAGCTCACCGGACAGGACTAACTATGGCTACACCTTC
TRBV6-4,few,TRBD1,TRBJ2-1,CASSYRTGEYNEQFF,TGTGCCAGCAGCTACAGGACAGGGGAATACAATGAGCAGTTCTTC
TRBV19,-,TRBD1,TRBJ2-7,CASSLGQATYEQYF,TGTGCCAGTAGTTTGGGACAGGCTACCTACGAGCAGTACTTC
TRBV6-1,-,-,TRBJ2-3,CASSEAPPQMGRDTQYF,TGTGCCAGCAGTGAAGCTCCTCCACAGATGGGGAGGGATACGCAGTATTTT
TRBV27,-,TRBD1,TRBJ2-7,CASTSTGAAYEQYF,TGTGCCAGCACGTCGACAGGGGCTGCCTACGAGCAGTACTTC
TRBV6-6,-,-,TRBJ1-3,CASSYGGTSGNTIYF,TGTGCCAGCAGTTACGGCGGTACCTCTGGAAACACCATATATTTT
TRBV30,-,TRBD2,TRBJ2-2,CAIVFLAGSTGELFF,TGTGCCATCGTATTCCTAGCGGGATCCACCGGGGAGCTGTTTTTT
TRBV6-6,-,-,TRBJ1-5,CASSPDRLNQPQHF,TGTGCCAGCAGTCCTGACAGGCTCAATCAGCCCCAGCATTTT
TRBV11-2,-,-,TRBJ1-1,CASTSPQTTDFLMNTEAFF,TGTGCCAGCACTTCCCCGCAGACTACGGATTTCCTCATGAACACTGAAGCTTTCTTT
TRBV12-5,-,-,TRBJ2-2,CAKKGHRSNTGELFF,TGTGCTAAGAAGGGACACCGATCGAACACCGGGGAGCTGTTTTTT
TRBV15,-,TRBD1,TRBJ2-7,CATSRDYGQGRHEQYF,TGTGCCACCAGCAGAGACTACGGACAGGGGAGACACGAGCAGTACTTC
TRBV19,-,TRBD1,TRBJ1-1,CASRRTGDTEAFF,TGTGCCAGCCGGAGGACAGGGGACACTGAAGCTTTCTTT
TRBV30,-,TRBD2,TRBJ2-7,CAALLAGGYEQYF,TGTGCCGCATTACTAGCGGGGGGATACGAGCAGTACTTC
TRBV2,-,-,TRBJ2-6,CASSEDGVSSGANVLTF,TGTGCCAGCAGTGAAGACGGGGTTAGCTCTGGGGCCAACGTCCTGACTTTC
TRBV18,-,-,TRBJ1-4,CASSPVLIATNEKLFF,TGTGCCAGCTCACCAGTTTTGATAGCAACTAATGAAAAACTGTTTTTT
TRBV6-5,-,TRBD1,TRBJ1-1,CASSYRQGEAFF,TGTGCCAGCAGTTACCGACAGGGTGAAGCTTTCTTT
TRBV6-5,once,-,TRBJ1-1,CASSYSQMNTEAFF,TGTGCCAGCAGTTACTCCCAGATGAACACTGAAGCTTTCTTT
TRBV2,-,TRBD1,TRBJ2-7,CASSGQGAPEQYF,TGTGCCAGCAGTGGACAGGGGGCGCCCGAGCAGTACTTC
TRBV11-3,-,TRBD1,TRBJ1-1,CASSLEGTGAEAFF,TGTGCCAGCAGCTTAGAAGGGACAGGCGCAGAAGCTTTCTTT
TRBV2,-,-,TRBJ1-6,CASSERAGVNSPLHF,TGTGCCAGCAGTGAAAGAGCAGGGGTTAATTCACCCCTCCACTTT
TRBV28,-,TRBD1,TRBJ1-5,CASSLSLGTGNQPQHF,TGTGCCAGCAGTTTAAGCCTAGGGACAGGGAATCAGCCCCAGCATTTT
TRBV5-8,-,-,TRBJ1-2,CASSLSLYGYTF,TGTGCCAGCAGCCTTTCCCTCTATGGCTACACCTTC
TRBV27,-,-,TRBJ2-6,CASTPGVGANVLTF,TGTGCCAGCACCCCAGGGGTTGGGGCCAACGTCCTGACTTTC
TRBV27,-,-,TRBJ1-4,CASSLTTGRYEKLFF,TGTGCCAGCAGTTTAACTACGGGTCGGTATGAAAAACTGTTTTTT
TRBV5-4,-,-,TRBJ1-1,CASSLQGRGTEAFF,TGTGCCAGCAGCTTACAGGGTAGGGGCACTGAAGCTTTCTTT